This TCR beta chain derives from a study of response to subunit inactivated influenza vaccine (dated by TCRdb to 2017 to 2018). Background on the whole study: Deep quantitative profiling of the T cell receptor repertoire was used in the study to follow responses to a trivalent subunit inactivated influenza vaccine.

The table lists this clonotype with a few counts. Its antigen has not been determined. No much larger clone is present one base from it, and per-base qualities are unavailable. The CDR3 holds 16 amino acids from the cysteine to the phenylalanine. The read is trimmed to its CDR3 DNA, 48 bases read in frame from base 1. Trimming takes 4 bases off V and 1 base off J; junction bases not matched to a gene: 5. The germline V gene specifies SGHRS as CDR1 and YFSETQ as CDR2. Here is what the overall study found, with its caveats: According to the authors, only a limited number of new T cells may be recruited by each seasonal influenza vaccination.

The protocol used for the library was RT-PCR. The sequencer was an Illumina HiSeq 2500. TCRdb handled the public reads itself, with Q25 trimming in fastp and clone calling in MiXCR, and kept productive beta chains. Rows are combined by CDR3 protein, so each entry shows the most common genes and DNA. Present in this sample are 630,000 or so distinct CDR3 sequences, around 14% of which were seen just once. Of the sample, 11% is held by the ten largest clones. This clonotype was sampled from a man aged 50-60 years who received an inactivated influenza vaccine. Donor details come from another sample of the same person, matched by shared clones. Sequences were derived from PBMCs from blood, sampled roughly 12 days after vaccination. The chain is made from TRBV5-1 and TRBJ2-4; a stretch of 10 junction bases matches TRBD2. The CDR3 reads CASSLLSGRAKNIQYF. The sequenced DNA is TGCGCCAGCAGCCTACTTAGCGGGAGGGCCAAAAACATTCAGTACTTC.